The present entry profiles one TCR beta chain with its context. Its specificity is unknown. CDR1 and CDR2 (germline): MNHEY, SMNVEV (reference sequence). The CDR3 is 14 residues long. The V segment lost 5 bases and the J segment 4 bases; nucleotides outside the gene matches: 7. Original data processing: Out-of-frame sequences were removed, leaving about 2,300,000 distinct TCRbeta sequences. TCRdb's copy holds only in-frame clones and misses some; the assay was immunoSEQ multiplex PCR. For V, J and clone size, that table is used; D and trimming come from the DNA. The sample comprises just under 65,000 clones, over 60% of which are singletons, and 0.75% to 0.9% rests with the top ten. The entry originates in a study of memory CD4+ T cells and cytomegalovirus serostatus. At the level of the study: Donors were healthy Belgian adults, about ten CMV seropositive and roughly 25 seronegative.

Study-wide points: CD4+ memory repertoires contained about two fifths of the 164 reported CMV TCRbeta sequences.

The sort gate was single viable CD3+CD4+CD8-CD45RO+ cells for memory CD4+ T cells. Serostatus was set by detecting CMV pp150, pp28, p38, p52 IgG. The rearrangement uses TRBV27 and TRBJ1-2; 7 positions agree with TRBD1. The sequence derives from an adult in good health and CMV-seronegative. Sequences were obtained from memory CD4+ T cells from blood. CDR3 nucleotide sequence: TGTGCCAGCAGTCTGACAGGGACATCCTATGGCTACACCTTC. Protein product: CASSLTGTSYGYTF.